This TCR beta chain was observed in a study of blood T cell repertoires in COVID-19. Across the study: COVID-19 samples collected from the United States, Italy and Spain covered acute and convalescent phases. The cDNA or gDNA used as material had been derived from T cells, B-cell-depleted T cells, or PBMCs.

The CDR3 runs to 13 residues. V lost 4 bases to trimming and J lost 3 bases; unmatched junction nucleotides: 2. CDR1 and CDR2 (germline): KGHSH, LQKENI. A single count supports this clone. Per the authors' pipeline: Cell counts per sample came from amplifying reference gene primers. Method: immunoSEQ multiplex PCR; TCRdb's copy keeps in-frame clones and lacks some. V and J calls and clone size are given by that table; D and trimming were obtained from the DNA. This table has some 260,000 clones, about four fifths appearing once. This chain joins TRBV18 and TRBJ2-5, with 7 bases identical to TRBD1. Sequencing input: peripheral blood. This sequence was found in a woman aged 18-29 years with acute or convalescent COVID-19. The DNA of the CDR3 is TGTGCCAGCTCACAAGACAGGGAAGAGACCCAGTACTTC. It encodes CASSQDREETQYF.